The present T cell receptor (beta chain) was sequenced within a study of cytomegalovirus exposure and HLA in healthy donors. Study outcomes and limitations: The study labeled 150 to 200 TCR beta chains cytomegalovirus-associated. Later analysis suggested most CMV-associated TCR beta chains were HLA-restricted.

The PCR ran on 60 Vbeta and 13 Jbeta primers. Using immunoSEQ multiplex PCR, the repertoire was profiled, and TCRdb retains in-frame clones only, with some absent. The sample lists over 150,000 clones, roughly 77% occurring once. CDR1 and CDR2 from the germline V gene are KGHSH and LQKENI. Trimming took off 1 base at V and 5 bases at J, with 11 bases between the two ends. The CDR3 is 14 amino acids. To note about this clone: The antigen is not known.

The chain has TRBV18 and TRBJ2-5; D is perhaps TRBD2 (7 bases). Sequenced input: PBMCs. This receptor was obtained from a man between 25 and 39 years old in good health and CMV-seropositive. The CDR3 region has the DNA TGTGCCAGCTCACCACTCAAGGGGGGGGAGACCCAGTACTTC. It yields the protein CASSPLKGGETQYF.